This T cell receptor beta chain was sequenced during a study of blood T cell repertoires in COVID-19. Background on the study: Acute and convalescent COVID-19 specimens originated in the United States, Italy and Spain. The cDNA or gDNA used as material had been derived from T cells, B-cell-depleted T cells, or PBMCs.

TCRdb's copy holds only in-frame clones and misses some; the assay was immunoSEQ multiplex PCR. The sample has 120,000 to 150,000 clones, roughly 87% seen once. The table lists this clone with a few counts. Germline CDR1 and CDR2: LGHNT and FRNRAP. Trimming removed 1 base from V and 3 bases from J, with 10 bases in between. CDR3 length: 15 amino acids. The rearrangement joins TRBV12-5 to TRBJ1-5, with D possibly being TRBD1 (5 bases). Sequences were obtained from peripheral blood. The TCR sequence derives from a human donor in a cohort sampled during active COVID-19. The CDR3 spells CASGLEDIYNQPQHF. The CDR3 DNA sequence: TGTGCTAGTGGTTTGGAGGACATTTACAATCAGCCCCAGCATTTT.